A selection of T cell receptor beta chains follows, all from one sample in a study of PD-L1 blockade in urothelial cancer. Generated by immunoSEQ multiplex PCR, the TCRdb table keeps only in-frame clones and is missing some. The table shows about 25,000 clones, with 80% to 85% occurring only once. Sequencing was performed on PBMCs, taken around atezolizumab (anti-PD-L1) treatment. These TCRs come from a man between 65 and 80 years old with urothelial cancer. CDR3s include the opening cysteine and the closing phenylalanine or tryptophan. The D gene is left open where the match is weak. Size is stated for part of the rows, as once, few or many counts, or as a class when the clone is expanded.

TGTGCCAGCTCCCGCAAACTAGCGGGAGGAGAAGATACGCAGTATTTT	CASSRKLAGGEDTQYF	16	TRBD2	TRBV18	TRBJ2-3	-
TGTGCCAGCAGCGTGCGGGAGGGCCGAGACAATGAGCAGTTCTTC	CASSVREGRDNEQFF	15	TRBD2	TRBV9	TRBJ2-1	-
TGCGCCAGCAGCTTGGTACCAGGTACTAATCAGCCCCAGCATTTT	CASSLVPGTNQPQHF	15	-	TRBV5-1	TRBJ1-5	-
TGTGCCAGCAGTTTATTGGAATCGGGCGGGGAGCTGTTTTTT	CASSLLESGGELFF	14	-	TRBV27	TRBJ2-2	-
TGTGCCAGCAGCTTAGGGAGGTGGGGCGGGGAGCTGTTTTTT	CASSLGRWGGELFF	14	-	TRBV11-2	TRBJ2-2	-
TGTGCCAGCAGTTTTATTGGAGGATCTTACAATGAGCAGTTCTTC	CASSFIGGSYNEQFF	15	-	TRBV28	TRBJ2-1	-
TGTGCCAGCAGCCCCGCAGATAGACAGGCCTTCGAAGCTTTCTTT	CASSPADRQAFEAFF	15	-	TRBV2	TRBJ1-1	-
TGTGCCAGCAGCCAAGAAAGGGACAGGGTAGATACGCAGTATTTT	CASSQERDRVDTQYF	15	TRBD1	TRBV4-2	TRBJ2-3	-
TGCGCCAGCAGCTTGGGAATGGGGCGCGAAGAGACCCAGTACTTC	CASSLGMGREETQYF	15	-	TRBV5-1	TRBJ2-5	once
TGTGCCAGCTCACCACCAGTGGGAGGAGCGGGAACAGATACGCAGTATTTT	CASSPPVGGAGTDTQYF	17	TRBD2	TRBV18	TRBJ2-3	once
TGTGCCAGTAGTATGAGTGCAACTAATGAAAAACTGTTTTTT	CASSMSATNEKLFF	14	-	TRBV19	TRBJ1-4	-
TGTGCCAGCAGCTCACGGAGGCCCCAATCCTACGAGCAGTACTTC	CASSSRRPQSYEQYF	15	-	TRBV7-8	TRBJ2-7	-
TGTGCCAGCAGTGAAGCACAGGGGGTTGGTGGCTACACCTTC	CASSEAQGVGGYTF	14	TRBD1	TRBV6-1	TRBJ1-2	-
TGTGCCAGCAGTTCTTTAGCGGGAGGCACAGATACGCAGTATTTT	CASSSLAGGTDTQYF	15	TRBD2	TRBV28	TRBJ2-3	-
TGTGCCAGCAGCCAAGATTTGGGGGAGGATCAGCCCCAGCATTTT	CASSQDLGEDQPQHF	15	-	TRBV4-2	TRBJ1-5	-
TGTGCCAGCAGCCTAAGCGGGAGGGGGGACGAGCAGTACTTC	CASSLSGRGDEQYF	14	TRBD2	TRBV27	TRBJ2-7	few
TGTGCCAGCAGCTCATTTAGTTCACCCCTCCACTTT	CASSSFSSPLHF	12	-	TRBV7-6	TRBJ1-6	-
TGCGCCAGCAGTTCTCATCACTTGGACAGGGCAGAAGGTGAAAAACTGTTTTTT	CASSSHHLDRAEGEKLFF	18	TRBD1	TRBV23-1	TRBJ1-4	-
TGTGCCATCAGTGCCCGCCCCCCCTTGCTTCGGACTAGCGGTGATTACAATGAGCAGTTCTTC	CAISARPPLLRTSGDYNEQFF	21	TRBD2	TRBV10-3	TRBJ2-1	-
TGTGCCAGCAGTTTATACGGGAACGAGCAGTACTTC	CASSLYGNEQYF	12	-	TRBV27	TRBJ2-7	-
TGTGCCAGTAGCGGAGCGGGAGGGAGCTACAATGAGCAGTTCTTC	CASSGAGGSYNEQFF	15	TRBD2	TRBV19	TRBJ2-1	-
TGTGCCACCAGCAGAGATTTAGCAACCTCTGGAAACACCATATATTTT	CATSRDLATSGNTIYF	16	-	TRBV15	TRBJ1-3	-
TGTGCCAGCGGTCAGGGCCAATCCCTTTCCTTT	CASGQGQSLSF	11	-	TRBV6-1	TRBJ1-4	-
TGTGCCAGCAGCGACGCGGGGGGCCAAGAGACCCAGTACTTC	CASSDAGGQETQYF	14	TRBD2	TRBV6-6	TRBJ2-5	-
TGTGCCACCAGCAGAGACCCCACAGACTATGGCTACACCTTC	CATSRDPTDYGYTF	14	-	TRBV15	TRBJ1-2	-
TGTGCCAGCAGTGATAACAGGGGGCGTTACTATGGCTACACCTTC	CASSDNRGRYYGYTF	15	TRBD1	TRBV6-1	TRBJ1-2	once
TGTGCCAGCAGTTTATGGGACAGGGGGACTAGTGTAAACCCATATTTCTGGAATGAGCAGTTCTTC	CASSLWDRGTSVNPYFWNEQFF	22	TRBD1	TRBV28	TRBJ2-1	-
TGTGCCAGCAGTAAGACAGATCTTGGGGAGACCCAGTACTTC	CASSKTDLGETQYF	14	-	TRBV2	TRBJ2-5	-
TGTGCCAGCAGTTCGGGACAATCGAATGAGCAGTTCTTC	CASSSGQSNEQFF	13	-	TRBV2	TRBJ2-1	-
TGTGCCAGCAGCCTCTCTCGGGACAATGAAGCTTTCTTT	CASSLSRDNEAFF	13	-	TRBV7-3	TRBJ1-1	-
TGTGCCAGCCAACCGGGGACAGGGTTGGCCAATGAGCAGTTCTTC	CASQPGTGLANEQFF	15	TRBD1	TRBV18	TRBJ2-1	-
TGTGCCACCAGCAGAGATGCGATAGCGGGAGCCTACGAGCAGTACTTC	CATSRDAIAGAYEQYF	16	TRBD2	TRBV15	TRBJ2-7	-
TGTGCCTGGAGGGGGACAGTGGCCTACGAGCAGTACTTC	CAWRGTVAYEQYF	13	TRBD1	TRBV30	TRBJ2-7	-
TGTGCCAGCTCACCACCGGAGTGGCAAGCGACCAACCAAGAGACCCAGTACTTC	CASSPPEWQATNQETQYF	18	-	TRBV18	TRBJ2-5	-
TGCGCCAGCAGTGGAGGGAGCCCCTACAATGAGCAGTTCTTC	CASSGGSPYNEQFF	14	-	TRBV10-1	TRBJ2-1	-
TGCGCCAGCAGCGGGAGTACTAGCGGGAGCTCAGATACGCAGTATTTT	CASSGSTSGSSDTQYF	16	TRBD2	TRBV5-1	TRBJ2-3	-
TGTGCCAGCAGTCACTCCGGGACAGCCTCCTACGAGCAGTACTTC	CASSHSGTASYEQYF	15	TRBD1	TRBV13	TRBJ2-7	-
TGTGCCAGCAGCTTAGGACTCTTGAATGAGCAGTTCTTC	CASSLGLLNEQFF	13	-	TRBV11-2	TRBJ2-1	-
TGCGCCAGCAGCTTGTACACGACAGCAGGAGGCTACACCTTC	CASSLYTTAGGYTF	14	-	TRBV5-1	TRBJ1-2	once
TGTGCGAGTAGTAAGACAGTAGCCTACAATGAGCAGTTCTTC	CASSKTVAYNEQFF	14	-	TRBV19	TRBJ2-1	-
TGCGCCAGCAGCCCCGGCGTCCTAGCGGGAGGTCAGGCTGAGCAGTTCTTC	CASSPGVLAGGQAEQFF	17	TRBD2	TRBV5-1	TRBJ2-1	-